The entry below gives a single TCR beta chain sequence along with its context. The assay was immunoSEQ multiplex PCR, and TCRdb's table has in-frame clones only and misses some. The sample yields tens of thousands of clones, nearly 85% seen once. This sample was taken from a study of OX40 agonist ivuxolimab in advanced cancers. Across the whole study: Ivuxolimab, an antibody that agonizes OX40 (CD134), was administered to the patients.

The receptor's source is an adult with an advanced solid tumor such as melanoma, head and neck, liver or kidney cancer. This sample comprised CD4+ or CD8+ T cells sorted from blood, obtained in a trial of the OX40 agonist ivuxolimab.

DNA for the CDR3: TGTGCCAGCAGTTACTCGATCTCCAGGGGTGAAGCTTTCTTT. It encodes CASSYSISRGEAFF. The J gene is TRBJ1-1, the V gene TRBV6-5; a possible D gene is TRBD1 (6 bases). Deletions cut 0 bases from V and 7 bases from J, with 12 bases between. Germline CDR1 and CDR2: MNHEY and SVGAGI. The CDR3 extends over 14 amino acids.